This T cell receptor (beta chain) was observed in a study of blood T cell repertoires in COVID-19. In the study overall: Samples representing acute and convalescent COVID-19 were sourced from the United States, Italy and Spain.

In the study's own analysis: It was from reference gene primer amplification that nucleated cell counts were estimated. Measured with immunoSEQ multiplex PCR; TCRdb has only the in-frame clones, and not every one. The DNA was the basis for D and trimming; V, J and clone size are from that table. The sample shows fewer than 25,000 clones, roughly nine tenths of them seen only once. Per the germline V gene, CDR1 is LGHDT and CDR2 is YNNKEL (reference sequence). The CDR3 contains 16 residues. The trim removed 2 bases at V and 2 bases at J, leaving 4 bases unmatched. This chain links TRBV3-1 (or the pseudogene TRBV3-2) with TRBJ2-3; 10 nucleotides match TRBD2. The sample taken for sequencing was peripheral blood. The TCR comes from a human donor in a cohort sampled during active COVID-19. The CDR3 DNA reads TGTGCCAGCAGCCAATACCTAGCGGGGGACACAGATACGCAGTATTTT. This translates into CASSQYLAGDTDTQYF.